A single T cell receptor beta chain is shown here with its context. What it binds is not known. The sample originates from a study of cytomegalovirus exposure and HLA in healthy donors. The CDR3 consists of 15 residues. The V gene's germline CDR1 is SGHNT and CDR2 YYREEE (reference sequence). V was cut by 0 bases and J by 3 bases, with 12 bases left in between. Amplification used 60 Vbeta primers and 13 Jbeta primers. Assay: immunoSEQ multiplex PCR; the TCRdb copy retains only in-frame clones and omits some. Of about 70,000 clones listed, 80% to 90% are singletons. Study results and limitations: TCR beta chains numbering 164 were designated cytomegalovirus-associated. Sequencing likely caused a cluster of highly shared sequence variants. The authors later linked a missense DCLRE1C variant to TCR beta V- and J-gene trimming. Previously analyzed data showed that most TCR beta V segments were productive at a frequency of about 87% or about 30%.

The chain joins TRBV5-4 to TRBJ1-2; D is unclear. What was sequenced was PBMCs. The receptor's source is a woman in her twenties or thirties in good health and CMV-seropositive. The CDR3 DNA follows: TGTGCCAGCAGCTTGGGACGCATTACAGACTATGGCTACACCTTC. Translated, it gives CASSLGRITDYGYTF. The variable domain in full, with the rest retrieved from reference TRBV5-4 and TRBJ1-2, is ETGVTQSPTHLIKTRGQQVTLRCSSQSGHNTVSWYQQALGQGPQFIFQYYREEENGRGNFPPRFSGLQFPNYSSELNVNALELDDSALYLCASSLGRITDYGYTFGSGTRLTVV.